This T cell receptor beta chain is drawn from a study of T cell responses to AZD1222 COVID-19 vaccine. Clones were sequenced by immunoSEQ multiplex PCR, and TCRdb holds only the in-frame ones, with some missing. The sample carries approximately 43,000 clones, 88% recorded once. Germline CDR1 and CDR2: MNHEY and SMNVEV (reference sequence). CDR3 length equals 15 residues. The V end lost 7 bases, the J end lost 5 bases, and 18 bases lay between the germline ends. The receptor was derived from an adult who received the AZD1222 COVID-19 vaccine. Sequenced material: peripheral blood, taken 28 days after the second AZD1222 dose. This sequence joins TRBV27 and TRBJ2-1; D gene unclear. In nucleotides, the CDR3 is TGTGCCAGCAATCGCGCCGAAAAGGGCAACAATGAGCAGTTCTTC. Translating it yields CASNRAEKGNNEQFF.